This T cell receptor beta chain was obtained from a study of T cells in Graves' hyperthyroidism and ophthalmopathy. Study-wide points: Most thyroid clonotypes expanded above 0.001 were also detected in blood.

Germline V CDR1 and CDR2: MNHNS, SASEGT. The CDR3 contains 17 residues. With V trimmed by 7 bases and J by 5 bases, 16 bases remained unmatched. It was RNA transcripts that yielded the amplified TCR beta CDR3 regions. In the first-round RT-PCR of the TCR CDR3, the HTBI primer set was used. TCRdb called the multiplex PCR reads again in MiXCR, with one record for every CDR3 protein. Of some 490,000 distinct CDR3 sequences listed, around a fifth are singletons. With regard to this clonotype: Its antigen is undetermined.

The rearrangement uses TRBV6-1 and TRBJ2-7; 11 nucleotides match TRBD2. This receptor was taken from a woman between 65 and 79 years old with Graves' ophthalmopathy. Sequencing was performed on blood. CDR3 coding DNA: TGTGCCAGCACGAGGGGGGGGGGCACTAGCGGGAGCCACGAGCAGTACTTC. Translated: CASTRGGGTSGSHEQYF.